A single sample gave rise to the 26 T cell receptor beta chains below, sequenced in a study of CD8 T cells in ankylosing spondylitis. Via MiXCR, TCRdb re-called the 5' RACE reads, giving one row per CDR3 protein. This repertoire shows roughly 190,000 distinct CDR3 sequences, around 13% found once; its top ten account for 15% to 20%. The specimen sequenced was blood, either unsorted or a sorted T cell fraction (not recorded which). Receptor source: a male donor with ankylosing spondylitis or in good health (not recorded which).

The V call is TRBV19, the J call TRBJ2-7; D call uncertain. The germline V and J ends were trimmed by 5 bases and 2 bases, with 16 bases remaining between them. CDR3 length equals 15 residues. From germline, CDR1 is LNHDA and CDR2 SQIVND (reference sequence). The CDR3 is CASSLSVDRAYEQYF. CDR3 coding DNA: TGTGCCAGTAGTCTATCCGTCGACCGGGCCTACGAGCAGTACTTC. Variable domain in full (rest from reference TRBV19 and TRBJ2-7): DGGITQSPKYLFRKEGQNVTLSCEQNLNHDAMYWYRQDPGQGLRLIYYSQIVNDFQKGDIAEGYSVSREKKESFPLTVTSAQKNPTAFYLCASSLSVDRAYEQYFGPGTRLTVT.

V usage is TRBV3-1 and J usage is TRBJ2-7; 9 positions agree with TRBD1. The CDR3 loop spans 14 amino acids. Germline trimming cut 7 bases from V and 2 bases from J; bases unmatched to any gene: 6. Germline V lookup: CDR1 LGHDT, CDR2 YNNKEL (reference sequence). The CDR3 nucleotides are TGTGCCAGCAACGGGGGGACAGGGCCCTACGAGCAGTACTTC. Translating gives CASNGGTGPYEQYF.

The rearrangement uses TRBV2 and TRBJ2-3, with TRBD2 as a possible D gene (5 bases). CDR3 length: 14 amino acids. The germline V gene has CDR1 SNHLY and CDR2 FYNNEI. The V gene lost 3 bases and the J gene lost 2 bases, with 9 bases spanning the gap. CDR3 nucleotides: TGTGCCAGCAGTGATTGGACTTCCACAGATACGCAGTATTTT. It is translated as CASSDWTSTDTQYF.

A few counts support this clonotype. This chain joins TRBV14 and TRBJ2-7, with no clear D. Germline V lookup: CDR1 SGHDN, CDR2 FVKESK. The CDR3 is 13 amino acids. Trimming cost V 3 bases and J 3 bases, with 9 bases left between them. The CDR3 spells CASSQDGYYEQYF. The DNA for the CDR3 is TGTGCCAGCAGCCAGGACGGATACTACGAGCAGTACTTC.

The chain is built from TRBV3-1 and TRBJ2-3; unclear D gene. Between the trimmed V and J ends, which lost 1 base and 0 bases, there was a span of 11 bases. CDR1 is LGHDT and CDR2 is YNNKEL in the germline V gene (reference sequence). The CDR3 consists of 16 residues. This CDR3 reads CASSQGDGTSTDTQYF. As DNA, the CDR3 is TGTGCCAGCAGCCAAGGCGACGGAACTAGCACAGATACGCAGTATTTT.

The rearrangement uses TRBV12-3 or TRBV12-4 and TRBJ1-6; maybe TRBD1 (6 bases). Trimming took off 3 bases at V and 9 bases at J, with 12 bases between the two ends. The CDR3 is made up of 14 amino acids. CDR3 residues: CASSFSAGASPLHF. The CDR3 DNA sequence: TGTGCCAGCAGTTTCTCAGCAGGGGCTTCACCCCTCCACTTT.

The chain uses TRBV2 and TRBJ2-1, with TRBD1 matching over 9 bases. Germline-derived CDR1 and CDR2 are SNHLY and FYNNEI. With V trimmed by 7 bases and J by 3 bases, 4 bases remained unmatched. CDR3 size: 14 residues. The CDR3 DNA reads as TGTGCCAGCACCTCGGACAGGGGCTACAATGAGCAGTTCTTC. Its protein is CASTSDRGYNEQFF.

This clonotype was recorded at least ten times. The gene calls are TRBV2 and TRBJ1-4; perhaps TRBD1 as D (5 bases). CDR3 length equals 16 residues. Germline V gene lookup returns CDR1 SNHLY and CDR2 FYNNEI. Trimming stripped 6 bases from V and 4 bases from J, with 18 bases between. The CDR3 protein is CASRRDQWKVNEKLFF. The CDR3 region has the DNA TGTGCCAGCAGGAGGGACCAATGGAAGGTTAATGAAAAACTGTTTTTT.

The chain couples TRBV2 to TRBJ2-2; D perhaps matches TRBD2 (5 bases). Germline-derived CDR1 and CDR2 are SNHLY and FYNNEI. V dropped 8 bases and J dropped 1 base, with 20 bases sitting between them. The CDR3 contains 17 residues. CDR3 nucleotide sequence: TGTGCCAGCGTACTACCTAGAGCGGACCTGAACACCGGGGAGCTGTTTTTT. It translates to CASVLPRADLNTGELFF.

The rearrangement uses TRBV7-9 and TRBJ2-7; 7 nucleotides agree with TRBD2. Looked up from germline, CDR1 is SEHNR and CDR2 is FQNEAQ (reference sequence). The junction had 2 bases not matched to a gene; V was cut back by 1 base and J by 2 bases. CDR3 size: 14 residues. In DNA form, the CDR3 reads TGTGCCAGCAGCTTAGGCGGGGGACCCTACGAGCAGTACTTC. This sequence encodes CASSLGGGPYEQYF.

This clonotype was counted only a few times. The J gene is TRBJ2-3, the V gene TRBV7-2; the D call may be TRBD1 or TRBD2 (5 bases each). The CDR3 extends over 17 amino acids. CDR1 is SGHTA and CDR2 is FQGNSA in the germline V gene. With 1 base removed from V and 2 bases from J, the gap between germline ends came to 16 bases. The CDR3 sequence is CASSLVGSEGFTDTQYF. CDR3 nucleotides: TGTGCCAGCAGCTTAGTGGGGTCAGAGGGGTTCACAGATACGCAGTATTTT.

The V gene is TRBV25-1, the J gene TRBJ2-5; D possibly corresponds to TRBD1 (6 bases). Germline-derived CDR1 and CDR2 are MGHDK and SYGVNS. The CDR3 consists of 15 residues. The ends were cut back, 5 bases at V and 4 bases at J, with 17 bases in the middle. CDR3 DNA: TGTGCCAGCAGTAAACCCGACAGGCCCCTAGAGACCCAGTACTTC. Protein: CASSKPDRPLETQYF. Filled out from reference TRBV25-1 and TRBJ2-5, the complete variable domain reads EADIYQTPRYLVIGTGKKITLECSQTMGHDKMYWYQQDPGMELHLIHYSYGVNSTEKGDLSSESTVSRIRTEHFPLTLESARPSHTSQYLCASSKPDRPLETQYFGPGTRLLVL.

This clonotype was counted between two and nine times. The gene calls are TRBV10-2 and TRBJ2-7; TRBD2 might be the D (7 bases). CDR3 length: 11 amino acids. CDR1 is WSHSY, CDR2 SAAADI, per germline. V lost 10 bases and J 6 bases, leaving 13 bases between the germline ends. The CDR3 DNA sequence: TGCGCCATTTCGAGGGGGGGCGAGCAGTACTTC. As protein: CAISRGGEQYF.

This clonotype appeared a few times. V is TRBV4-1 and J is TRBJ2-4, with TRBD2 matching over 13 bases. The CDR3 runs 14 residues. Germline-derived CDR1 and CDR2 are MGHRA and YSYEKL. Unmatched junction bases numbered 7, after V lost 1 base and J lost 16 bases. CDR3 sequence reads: CASSQGRGLAGLYF. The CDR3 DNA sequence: TGCGCCAGCAGCCAAGGCCGGGGACTAGCGGGGCTCTACTTC.

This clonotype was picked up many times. DNA of the CDR3: TGTGCCAGCAGCTTGACCAACTATGGCTACACCTTC. Residues: CASSLTNYGYTF. The chain has TRBV5-5 and TRBJ1-2; the D is unclear. Trimming took off 1 base at V and 2 bases at J, with 3 bases between the two ends. This CDR3 has 12 amino acids. The V gene's germline CDR1 is SGHKS and CDR2 YYEKEE (reference sequence). The whole variable domain, remainder taken from reference TRBV5-5 and TRBJ1-2, is DAGVTQSPTHLIKTRGQQVTLRCSPISGHKSVSWYQQVLGQGPQFIFQYYEKEERGRGNFPDRFSARQFPNYSSELNVNALLLGDSALYLCASSLTNYGYTFGSGTRLTVV.

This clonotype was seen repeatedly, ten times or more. The CDR3 loop reads CASSTGPWPDTQYF. For the CDR3, the DNA is TGTGCCAGCAGTACGGGCCCCTGGCCAGATACGCAGTATTTT. This chain joins TRBV27 and TRBJ2-3; no clear D. The CDR3 extends over 14 amino acids. Trimming took off 5 bases at V and 4 bases at J, with 13 bases between the two ends. Germline CDR1 is MNHEY and CDR2 is SMNVEV (reference sequence).

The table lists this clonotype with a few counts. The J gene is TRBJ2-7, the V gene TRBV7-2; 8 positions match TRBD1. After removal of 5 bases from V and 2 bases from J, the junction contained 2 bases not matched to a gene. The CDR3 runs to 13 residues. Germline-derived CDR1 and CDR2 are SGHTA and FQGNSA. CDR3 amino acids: CASSRTGPYEQYF. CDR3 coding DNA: TGTGCCAGCAGCCGGACAGGGCCCTACGAGCAGTACTTC.

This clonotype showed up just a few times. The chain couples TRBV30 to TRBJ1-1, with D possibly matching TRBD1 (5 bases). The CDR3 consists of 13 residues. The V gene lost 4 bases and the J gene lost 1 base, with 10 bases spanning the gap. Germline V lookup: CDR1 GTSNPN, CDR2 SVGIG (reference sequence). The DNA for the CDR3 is TGTGCCTGGAAAGGGACGGCGAACACTGAAGCTTTCTTT. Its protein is CAWKGTANTEAFF.

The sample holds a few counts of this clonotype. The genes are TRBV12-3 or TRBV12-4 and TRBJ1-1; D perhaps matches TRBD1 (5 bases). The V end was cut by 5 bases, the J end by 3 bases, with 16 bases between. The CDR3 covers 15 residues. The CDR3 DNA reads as TGTGCCAGCAGTATCCTGGGGGGGAGCGACACTGAAGCTTTCTTT. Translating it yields CASSILGGSDTEAFF.

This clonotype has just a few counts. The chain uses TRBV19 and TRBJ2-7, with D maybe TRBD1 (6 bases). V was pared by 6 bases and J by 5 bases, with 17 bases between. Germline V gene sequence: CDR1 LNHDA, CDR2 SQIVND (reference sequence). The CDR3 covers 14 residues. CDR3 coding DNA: TGTGCCAGTAGCGTTACCCAGGGGTCGGACGAGCAGTACTTC. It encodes CASSVTQGSDEQYF.

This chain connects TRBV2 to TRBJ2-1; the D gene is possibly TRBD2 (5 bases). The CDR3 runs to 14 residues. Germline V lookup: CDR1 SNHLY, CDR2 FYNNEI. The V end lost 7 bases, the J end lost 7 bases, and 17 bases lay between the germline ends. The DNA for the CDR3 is TGTGCCAGCAAGGGATACGGACTCCTTAATGAGCAGTTCTTC. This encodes CASKGYGLLNEQFF.

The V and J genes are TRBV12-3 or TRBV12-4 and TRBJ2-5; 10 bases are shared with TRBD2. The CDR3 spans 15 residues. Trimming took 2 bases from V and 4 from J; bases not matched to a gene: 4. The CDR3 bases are TGTGCCAGCAGTTTAACTAGCGGGGTGAGAGAGACCCAGTACTTC. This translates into CASSLTSGVRETQYF.

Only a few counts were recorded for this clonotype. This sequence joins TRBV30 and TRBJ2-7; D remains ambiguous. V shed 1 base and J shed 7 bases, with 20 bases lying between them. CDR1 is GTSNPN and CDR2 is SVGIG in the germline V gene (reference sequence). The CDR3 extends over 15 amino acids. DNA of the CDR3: TGTGCCTGGAGTGACGCTAGGCAGAGGTACGAGGAGCAGTACTTC. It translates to CAWSDARQRYEEQYF. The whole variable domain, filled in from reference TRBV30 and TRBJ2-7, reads SQTIHQWPATLVQPVGSPLSLECTVEGTSNPNLYWYRQAAGRGLQLLFYSVGIGQISSEVPQNLSASRPQDRQFILSSKKLLLSDSGFYLCAWSDARQRYEEQYFGPGTRLTVT.

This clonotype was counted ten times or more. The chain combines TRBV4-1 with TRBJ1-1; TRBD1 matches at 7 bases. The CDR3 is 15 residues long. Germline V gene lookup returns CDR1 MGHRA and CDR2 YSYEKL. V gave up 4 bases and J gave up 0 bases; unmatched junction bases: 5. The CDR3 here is CASSLRQGLNTEAFF. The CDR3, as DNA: TGCGCCAGCAGCCTGAGACAGGGATTGAACACTGAAGCTTTCTTT.

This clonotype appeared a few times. In nucleotides, the CDR3 is TGCAGCGTTGAAGATATGGCCTACGAGCAGTACTTC. Protein product: CSVEDMAYEQYF. The chain is built from TRBV29-1 and TRBJ2-7, with unresolved D. The V and J ends lost 0 bases and 2 bases respectively, with 5 bases between them. The germline V gene has CDR1 SQVTM and CDR2 ANQGSEA. There are 12 residues in the CDR3.

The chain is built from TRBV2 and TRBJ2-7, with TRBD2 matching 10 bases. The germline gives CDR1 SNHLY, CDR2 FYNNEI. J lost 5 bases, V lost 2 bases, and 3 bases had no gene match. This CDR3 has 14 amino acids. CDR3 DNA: TGTGCCAGCAGTGAACTAGCGGGGGTAGACGAGCAGTACTTC. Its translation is CASSELAGVDEQYF. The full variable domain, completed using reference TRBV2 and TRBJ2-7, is EPEVTQTPSHQVTQMGQEVILRCVPISNHLYFYWYRQILGQKVEFLVSFYNNEISEKSEIFDDQFSVERPDGSNFTLKIRSTKLEDSAMYFCASSELAGVDEQYFGPGTRLTVT.